This TCR beta chain is from a study of T-cell memory formation after mild COVID-19. V dropped 0 bases and J dropped 7; count of bases not matched to a gene: 2. CDR1 and CDR2 (germline): SGDLS, YYNGEE. The CDR3 is 15 amino acids. This clonotype was counted between two and nine times. TCRdb processed the 5' RACE reads anew with MiXCR; each CDR3 protein has one entry. In the table there are roughly 400,000 distinct CDR3 sequences, roughly 15% of which are singletons. Material: PBMCs or a T cell subset sorted from them (not recorded which). The chain is built from TRBV9 and TRBJ1-6, with 9 bases matching TRBD1. The clonotype was recovered from a man younger than 35 who had mild COVID-19 (a few samples of this study predate the infection). Cell type and time point are not known. In DNA form, the CDR3 reads TGTGCCAGCAGCGTAGCTACAGGGGGCAATTCACCCCTCCACTTT. This gives the protein CASSVATGGNSPLHF.